A selection of T cell receptor beta chains follows, all from one sample in a study of CD8+CD57+ T cells in acquired aplastic anemia. TCRdb re-called the reads through MiXCR, storing one row per CDR3 protein. Seen here are about 150,000 distinct CDR3 sequences, around two fifths observed once, and the top ten hold 7.5% to 9.5%. The sample consisted of sorted CD4+, CD8+, or CD8+CD57+ T cells (not recorded which) from PBMCs. All receptors come from a human donor in good health, serving as a control. Both conserved end residues are part of each CDR3. Each record gives: V gene, J gene, clone size, D gene, CDR3 DNA, CDR3 protein. A D gene is named only where the DNA matches it firmly. Clone size is given for some rows only: seen once, a few or many times, or a class if the clone is expanded.

>TRBV11-2|TRBJ2-7|many|NA
TGTGCCAGCAGCCAGGGGTGGTACGAGCAGTACTTC
CASSQGWYEQYF
>TRBV6-1|TRBJ1-3|many|NA
TGTGCCAGCGTACTATATGGAAACACCATATATTTT
CASVLYGNTIYF
>TRBV5-5|TRBJ1-2|many|NA
TGTGCCAGCAGCTTTGAGGGGGTTCGAGCTAACTATGGCTACACCTTC
CASSFEGVRANYGYTF
>TRBV6-1|TRBJ1-1|many|NA
TGTGCCAGCAGCAAAACAGCGAACACTGAAGCTTTCTTT
CASSKTANTEAFF
>TRBV29-1|TRBJ2-5|few|NA
TGCAGCGTAGGTATCGCGGTTCGGGAGACCCAGTACTTC
CSVGIAVRETQYF
>TRBV2|TRBJ1-4|many|TRBD1
TGTGCCAGCAGTGACGGGGGGACAGGGAGTGAAAAACTGTTTTTT
CASSDGGTGSEKLFF
>TRBV19|TRBJ2-7|once|NA
TGTGCCAGTAGTAGGCAGGGGTTCGGGCAGTACTTC
CASSRQGFGQYF
>TRBV20-1|TRBJ2-4|many|NA
TGCAGTGCTCCTCGGGGAGGGGGCAAGAACATTCAGTACTTC
CSAPRGGGKNIQYF
>TRBV5-8|TRBJ1-6|NA|NA
TGTGCCAGCGGACCCTGGGGCTCCTATAATTCACCCCTCCACTTT
CASGPWGSYNSPLHF
>TRBV5-1|TRBJ1-4|many|NA
TGCGCCAGCAGCTTGGGGAGCCCCACAGAAAAACTGTTTTTT
CASSLGSPTEKLFF
>TRBV6-5|TRBJ1-2|many|NA
TGTGCCAGCAGTTACTCGAGTGGTGGTTACACCTTC
CASSYSSGGYTF
>TRBV9|TRBJ2-7|many|NA
TGTGCCAGCAGCGCCAGACAGGGAGGCTCTGACGAGCAGTACTTC
CASSARQGGSDEQYF
>TRBV7-2|TRBJ2-5|NA|NA
TGTGCCAGCAGCTTCGGAAGGGAGACCCAGTACTTC
CASSFGRETQYF
>TRBV19|TRBJ1-5|many|NA
TGTGCCAGTAGTATAGAGGGGGGTGGGCAGCCCCAGCATTTT
CASSIEGGGQPQHF
>TRBV9|TRBJ2-1|NA|TRBD1
TGTGCCAGCAGCGTAGAGGACAGGGGAGGATACAATGAGCAGTTCTTC
CASSVEDRGGYNEQFF
>TRBV11-2|TRBJ2-2|many|TRBD2
TGTGCCAGCAGCCATCCTAGCGGGAGATTAGGAACCGGGGAGCTGTTTTTT
CASSHPSGRLGTGELFF
>TRBV24-1|TRBJ1-4|many|NA
TGTGCCACCAGTGACCCGACAGCAACTAATGAAAAACTGTTTTTT
CATSDPTATNEKLFF
>TRBV9|TRBJ2-1|NA|NA
TGTGCCAGCAGCGTAGACAGCTCCTACAATGAGCAGTTCTTC
CASSVDSSYNEQFF
>TRBV2|TRBJ2-3|many|NA
TGTGCCAGCAAGCTTAGCCTCCCCGATACGCAGTATTTT
CASKLSLPDTQYF
>TRBV11-2|TRBJ1-6|NA|NA
TGTGCCAGCAGCCGGCAGAGGACAGAGAACTATAATTCACCCCTCCACTTT
CASSRQRTENYNSPLHF
>TRBV20-1|TRBJ2-1|many|TRBD2
TGCAGTGCTATGGGGGAGGGATACGAGCAGTTCTTC
CSAMGEGYEQFF
>TRBV20-1|TRBJ2-3|NA|NA
TGCAGTGCGGGATCGATCGATACGCAGTATTTT
CSAGSIDTQYF
>TRBV7-2|TRBJ2-7|many|TRBD2
TGTGCCAGCAGCTTACGGGAGGCTCCCTCCTACGAGCAGTACTTC
CASSLREAPSYEQYF
>TRBV18|TRBJ1-1|NA|TRBD1
TGTGCCAGCTCAAACGGACAGGGGAGGAACACTGAAGCTTTCTTT
CASSNGQGRNTEAFF
>TRBV10-3|TRBJ1-6|many|TRBD1
TGTGCCATCAGCCCCGACGGACAGGGGGCTAATTCACCCCTCCACTTT
CAISPDGQGANSPLHF
>TRBV28|TRBJ1-2|many|NA
TGTGCCAGCAGTTCCTCGCCGACTGGGCAATATGGCTACACCTTC
CASSSSPTGQYGYTF
>TRBV7-2|TRBJ2-7|NA|NA
TGTGCCAGCAGCTTGGGATACTCCTACGAGCAGTACTTC
CASSLGYSYEQYF
>TRBV2|TRBJ1-2|NA|NA
TGTGCCAGCAGGGAACTCAGGGATGGCTACACCTTC
CASRELRDGYTF
>TRBV20-1|TRBJ1-2|NA|NA
TGCAGTGCGTGGGACTATGGCTACACCTTC
CSAWDYGYTF
>TRBV12-3/TRBV12-4|TRBJ2-5|many|NA
TGTGCCAGCATTAAGTCAGGGCAAGAGACCCAGTACTTC
CASIKSGQETQYF
>TRBV19|TRBJ1-1|many|TRBD1
TGTGCCAGTAGGCTGACAGGGATGAACACTGAAGCTTTCTTT
CASRLTGMNTEAFF
>TRBV5-1|TRBJ2-1|NA|NA
TGCGCCAGCAGCCCATCAGCAGGGACCTCCCCGATGTATGAGCAGTTCTTC
CASSPSAGTSPMYEQFF
>TRBV6-1|TRBJ2-4|NA|TRBD2
TGTGCCACCAACCGGGATCGGGGGGTGAGAAACATTCAGTACTTC
CATNRDRGVRNIQYF
>TRBV18|TRBJ2-1|few|NA
TGTGCCAGCTCACCGACCCTCGACTCCTACAATGAGCAGTTCTTC
CASSPTLDSYNEQFF
>TRBV10-3|TRBJ1-6|NA|NA
TGTGCCATCAGTGAGGACAGCTTAGGTTCACCCCTCCACTTT
CAISEDSLGSPLHF
>TRBV7-9|TRBJ2-1|many|NA
TGTGCCAGCAGCTTGACACTACCCGGGTACAATGAGCAGTTCTTC
CASSLTLPGYNEQFF
>TRBV5-1|TRBJ2-5|many|NA
TGCGCCAGCAGCTTGGGGAGAGGGAGCAATGTGCGAGAGACCCAGTACTTC
CASSLGRGSNVRETQYF
>TRBV2|TRBJ1-6|NA|TRBD1
TGTGCCAGCGGGCTAGGGGGCGGGGATTCACCCCTCCACTTT
CASGLGGGDSPLHF
>TRBV2|TRBJ2-1|many|TRBD1
TGTGCCAGCAGTGCACCGGACAGGGAAGAGGAAGAGCAGTTCTTC
CASSAPDREEEEQFF
>TRBV7-9|TRBJ1-2|many|NA
TGTGCCAGCAGCTTAGGTGGGGGAGGAATGTACACCTTC
CASSLGGGGMYTF
>TRBV5-1|TRBJ1-4|NA|NA
TGCGCCAGCCAACCGCTCGGTTGGGGTAATGAAAAACTGTTTTTT
CASQPLGWGNEKLFF
>TRBV4-2|TRBJ2-7|many|TRBD2
TGTGCCAGCAGCCAAGCGGCCGGCCTAGCGGGAGGACTCACCTACGAGCAGTACTTC
CASSQAAGLAGGLTYEQYF
>TRBV15|TRBJ1-6|NA|NA
TGTGCCACCAGCAGTCTGGGGTCTCGGGGGTCACCCCTCCACTTT
CATSSLGSRGSPLHF
>TRBV12-3/TRBV12-4|TRBJ1-5|many|TRBD1
TGTGCCAGCAGTTTGACAGGGGATCAGCCCCAGCATTTT
CASSLTGDQPQHF
>TRBV27|TRBJ2-7|few|TRBD2
TGTGCCAGCAGTTTATGGCCTCCCGGGGCTAGCGGGTCCTACGAGCAGTACTTC
CASSLWPPGASGSYEQYF
>TRBV7-6|TRBJ1-1|many|NA
TGTGCCAGCAGCTTAGTTCCACAAGCAAGTGAAGCTTTCTTT
CASSLVPQASEAFF
>TRBV27|TRBJ1-1|NA|NA
TGTGCCAGCGGGGGGATAGCCATGAACACTGAAGCTTTCTTT
CASGGIAMNTEAFF
>TRBV29-1|TRBJ1-1|NA|NA
TGCAGCGTTCGAAGGGAGAACACTGAAGCTTTCTTT
CSVRRENTEAFF